This T cell receptor beta chain was sequenced in a study of blood T cell repertoires in COVID-19. Study context: Samples came from the United States, Italy and Spain, spanning acute and convalescent COVID-19. T cells, B-cell-depleted T cells, or PBMCs provided the cDNA or gDNA that served as material.

The germline CDR1 and CDR2 sequences are SQVTM and ANQGSEA. This CDR3 has 16 residues. Original analysis: Estimation of nucleated cell counts relied on the amplification of reference gene primers. TCRdb keeps only in-frame clones here, not all; method: immunoSEQ multiplex PCR. V and J calls and clone size are those listed in that table; D and trimming were worked out from the DNA. The sample contains fewer than 250,000 clones, approximately 84% of which appear only once. Sequencing was done on a sample of peripheral blood. The sequence derives from a woman aged 70-85 years with active or convalescent COVID-19. The V gene is TRBV29-1, the J gene TRBJ2-7; the D gene is possibly TRBD2 (6 bases). For the CDR3, the DNA is TGCACCCCCCCGGGGGTTACAGGACATGAGGGCTACGAGCAGTACTTC. Translated, it gives CTPPGVTGHEGYEQYF.